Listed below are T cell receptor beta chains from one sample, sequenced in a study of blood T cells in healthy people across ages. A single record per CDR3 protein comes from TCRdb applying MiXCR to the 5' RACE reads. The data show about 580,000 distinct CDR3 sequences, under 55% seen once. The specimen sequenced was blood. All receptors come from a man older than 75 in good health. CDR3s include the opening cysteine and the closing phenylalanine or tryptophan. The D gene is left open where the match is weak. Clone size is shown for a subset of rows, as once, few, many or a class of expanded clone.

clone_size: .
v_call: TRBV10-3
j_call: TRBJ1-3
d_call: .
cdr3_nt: TGTGCCATCAGTGAGTGGGGCCGACAAGCCTCTGGAAACACCATATATTTT
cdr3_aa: CAISEWGRQASGNTIYF

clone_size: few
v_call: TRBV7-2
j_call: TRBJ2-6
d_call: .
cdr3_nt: TGTGCCAGCAGCTTACCACCGGGCTACAATTCTGGGGCCAACGTCCTGACTTTC
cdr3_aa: CASSLPPGYNSGANVLTF

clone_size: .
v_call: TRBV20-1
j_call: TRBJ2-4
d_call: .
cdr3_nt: TGCAGTGCCGCAAGGCAGGCCGGGGGCCTTGGGGAGCAGTACTTC
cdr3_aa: CSAARQAGGLGEQYF

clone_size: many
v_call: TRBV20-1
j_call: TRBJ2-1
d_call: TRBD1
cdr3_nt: TGCAGTGCTAGGCCCCGACAGGGCGGTTCCTACAATGAGCAGTTCTTC
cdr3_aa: CSARPRQGGSYNEQFF

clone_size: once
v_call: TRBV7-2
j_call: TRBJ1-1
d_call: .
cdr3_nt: TGTGCCAGCAGCTTAGCGTGGGGCAGGGGTGACACTGAAGCTTTCTTT
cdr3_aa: CASSLAWGRGDTEAFF

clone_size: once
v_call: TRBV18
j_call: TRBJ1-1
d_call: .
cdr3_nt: TGTGCCAGCCCACCACCGGACAGCTTTAACACTGAAGCTTTCTTT
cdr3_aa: CASPPPDSFNTEAFF

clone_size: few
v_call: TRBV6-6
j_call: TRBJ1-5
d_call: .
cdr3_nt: TGTGCCAGCAGTTACATCTTTGGCAATCAGCCCCAGCATTTT
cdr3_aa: CASSYIFGNQPQHF

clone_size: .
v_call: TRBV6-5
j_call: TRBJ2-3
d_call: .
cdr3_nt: TGTGCCAGCAGTAGACAAGGGGTCCCGGGGACAGATACGCAGTATTTT
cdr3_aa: CASSRQGVPGTDTQYF

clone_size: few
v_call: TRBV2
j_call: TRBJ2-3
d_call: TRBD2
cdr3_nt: TGTGCCAGCAGTGGGGGACTAGTAAGCACAGATACGCAGTATTTT
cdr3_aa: CASSGGLVSTDTQYF

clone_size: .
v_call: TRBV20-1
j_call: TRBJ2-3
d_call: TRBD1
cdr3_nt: TGCAGTGCAGTCGCCCCCGGGACAGGGCCCCAGTATTTT
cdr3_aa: CSAVAPGTGPQYF

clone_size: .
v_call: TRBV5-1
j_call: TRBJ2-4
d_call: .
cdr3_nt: TGCGCCAGCAGCTTGGGAAGGACCAAAAACATTCAGTACTTC
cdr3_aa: CASSLGRTKNIQYF

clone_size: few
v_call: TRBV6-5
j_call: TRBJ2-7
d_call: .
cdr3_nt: TGTGCCAGCAGTTCGGCCAGCACCTACGAGCAGTACTTC
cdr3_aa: CASSSASTYEQYF

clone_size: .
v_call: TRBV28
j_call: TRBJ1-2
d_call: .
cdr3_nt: TGTGCCAGCACCACACGTACAGGGCTCTCTGGCTACACCTTC
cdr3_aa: CASTTRTGLSGYTF

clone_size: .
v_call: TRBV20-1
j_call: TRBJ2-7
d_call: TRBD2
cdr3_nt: TGCAGTGCTAGGACGCATAGCGGGAGGGCCGGAAACGAGCAGTACTTC
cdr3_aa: CSARTHSGRAGNEQYF

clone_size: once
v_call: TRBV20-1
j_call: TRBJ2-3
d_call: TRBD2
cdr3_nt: TGCAGTGCTACCTGGGCGGGGGGGGCCTCAGATACGCAGTATTTT
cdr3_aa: CSATWAGGASDTQYF

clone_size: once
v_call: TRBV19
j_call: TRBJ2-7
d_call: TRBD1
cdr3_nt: TGTGCCAGTAGTACTCGACAGGGGGCCCCTAATGAGCAGTACTTC
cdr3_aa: CASSTRQGAPNEQYF

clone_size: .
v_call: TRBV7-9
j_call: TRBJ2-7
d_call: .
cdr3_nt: TGTGCCAGCAGCTTAGCCGATAATTGGGGTTCCTACGAGCAGTACTTC
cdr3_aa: CASSLADNWGSYEQYF

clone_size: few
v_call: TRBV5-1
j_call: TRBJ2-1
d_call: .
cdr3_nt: TGCGCCAGCAGCTTGGCAGGGGGGCGCCCCTACAATGAGCAGTTCTTC
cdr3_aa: CASSLAGGRPYNEQFF

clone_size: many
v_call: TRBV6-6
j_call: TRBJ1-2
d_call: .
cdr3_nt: TGTGCCAGCAGTAGAGACAGCGTCGCAGGTGGCTACACCTTC
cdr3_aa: CASSRDSVAGGYTF

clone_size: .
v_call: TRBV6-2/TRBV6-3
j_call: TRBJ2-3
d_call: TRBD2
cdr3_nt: TGTGCCAGCAGTTACGTTCAGCGGGGGAGGGATACGCAGTATTTT
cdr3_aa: CASSYVQRGRDTQYF

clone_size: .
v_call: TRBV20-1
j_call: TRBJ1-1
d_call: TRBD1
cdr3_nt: TGCAGTGCTAGGGGTTCGACAGGGAAGGACACTGAAGCTTTCTTT
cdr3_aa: CSARGSTGKDTEAFF

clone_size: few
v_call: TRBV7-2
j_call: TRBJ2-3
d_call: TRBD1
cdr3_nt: TGTGCCAGCAGCTATAGGGGACAGGGATTGGGGGATACGCAGTATTTT
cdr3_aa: CASSYRGQGLGDTQYF

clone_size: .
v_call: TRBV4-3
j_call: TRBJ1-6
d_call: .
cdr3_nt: TGCGCCAGCAGCCCTCATCCGGGCTCGAGTTCACCCCTCCACTTT
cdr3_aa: CASSPHPGSSSPLHF

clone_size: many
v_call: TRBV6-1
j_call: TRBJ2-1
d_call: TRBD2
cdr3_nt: TGTGCCAGCAGTGGGGGACTAGTCCCCGACAATGAGCAGTTCTTC
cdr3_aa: CASSGGLVPDNEQFF

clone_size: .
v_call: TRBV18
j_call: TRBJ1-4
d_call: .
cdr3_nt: TGTGCCAGCTCTCCCGGGATTAGTGAAAAACTGTTTTTT
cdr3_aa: CASSPGISEKLFF

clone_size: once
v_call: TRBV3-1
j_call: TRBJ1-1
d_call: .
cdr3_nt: TGTGCCAGCAGCCACGGTGGCAACCTGAACACTGAAGCTTTCTTT
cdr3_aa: CASSHGGNLNTEAFF

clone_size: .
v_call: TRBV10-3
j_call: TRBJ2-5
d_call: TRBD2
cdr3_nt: TGTGCCATCAGGACTAGCGGAGAGGGTGAGACCCAGTACTTC
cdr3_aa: CAIRTSGEGETQYF

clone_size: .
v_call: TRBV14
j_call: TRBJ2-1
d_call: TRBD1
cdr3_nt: TGTGCCAGCAGCCAGCTACAGGGGCCGGTGGGCAATGAGCAGTTCTTC
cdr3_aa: CASSQLQGPVGNEQFF

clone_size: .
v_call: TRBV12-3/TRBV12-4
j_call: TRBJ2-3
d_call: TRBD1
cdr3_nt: TGTGCCAGCAGTAGCCTGGACAGGGGGAGCACAGATACGCAGTATTTT
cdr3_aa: CASSSLDRGSTDTQYF